This T cell receptor (beta chain) came from a study of blood T cell repertoires in COVID-19. About the research overall: Spain, Italy and the United States supplied samples that represented acute and convalescent COVID-19. Nucleic acid was either cDNA or gDNA, and it came from T cells, B-cell-depleted T cells, or PBMCs.

This CDR3 has 14 amino acids. As handled by the study authors: Researchers report that nucleated cell counts were estimated from reference gene primer amplification. Assay: immunoSEQ multiplex PCR; the TCRdb copy retains only in-frame clones and omits some. The V and J calls and the clone size are those of that table, but D and trimming were determined from the DNA. The sample lists about 180,000 clones, around 86% occurring once. Sequencing was done on a sample of peripheral blood. The origin of this receptor is a man in his fifties with active or convalescent COVID-19. The chain is built from TRBV12-1 and TRBJ2-7; TRBD2, the table's D call, was not compared with the DNA. TRBV12-1 counts as a pseudogene. The CDR3 DNA is TGTGCCAGCAGCTTTGCGCTACGGGTCTACGAGCAGTACTTC. It specifies CASSFALRVYEQYF.